These 29 T cell receptor beta chains were sequenced from one sample in a study of T cells and Merkel cell carcinoma outcomes (dated by TCRdb to about 2020). Library generation was performed with the immunoSEQ multiplex PCR assay. In TCRdb, the immuneACCESS table is reduced to in-frame sequences with V and J assigned. These tables do not hold every clone; where another copy was compared, an unresolved V gene accounts for under half, and the others remain unexplained. A total of more than 12,000 clones appear in this sample, around nine tenths of them only once. Roughly 2% of the sample is taken by the ten largest. Sequences were obtained from tumor tissue from Merkel cell carcinoma. The receptors come from a human donor with Merkel cell carcinoma.

V usage is TRBV28 and J usage is TRBJ2-3; D remains unclear. The CDR3 spans 13 residues. The germline gives CDR1 MDHEN, CDR2 SYDVKM. With 6 bases removed from V and 1 base from J, the gap between germline ends came to 8 bases. In DNA form, the CDR3 reads TGTGCCAGCAGGTCTACAGGCACAGATACGCAGTATTTT. Protein: CASRSTGTDTQYF.

The chain couples TRBV5-6 to TRBJ2-1, with 10 bases matching TRBD1. This CDR3 region has 16 residues. V was pared by 9 bases and J by 3 bases, with 12 bases of the junction left unmatched. Germline-derived CDR1 and CDR2 are SGHDT and YYEEEE. The CDR3 sequence is CATSRDRGNLYNEQFF. CDR3 coding DNA: TGTGCCACGTCCCGGGACAGGGGAAATCTCTACAATGAGCAGTTCTTC.

The chain couples TRBV18 to TRBJ2-1; D is undetermined. This CDR3 region has 13 residues. The germline V gene has CDR1 KGHSH and CDR2 LQKENI. V lost 4 bases and J lost 8, with 12 bases in between. CDR3 coding DNA: TGTGCCAGCTCACGCATCAGCGAGGATGAGCAGTTCTTC. This gives the protein CASSRISEDEQFF.

The rearrangement uses TRBV4-1 and TRBJ1-2, with unresolved D. CDR1 is MGHRA, CDR2 YSYEKL, per germline. The CDR3 loop spans 14 amino acids. Deletions cut 1 base from V and 3 bases from J, with 9 bases between. The CDR3 DNA reads as TGCGCCAGCAGCCAAGTAGGCCAGGACTATGGCTACACCTTC. This gives the protein CASSQVGQDYGYTF.

V gene TRBV7-2 combines with J gene TRBJ2-5; 12 nucleotides match TRBD2. The V gene's germline CDR1 is SGHTA and CDR2 FQGNSA. The CDR3 totals 17 residues. The V segment lost 1 base and the J segment 5 bases; nucleotides outside the gene matches: 8. The CDR3: CASSLVASGRASETQYF. In DNA, the CDR3 is TGTGCCAGCAGCTTAGTGGCTAGCGGGAGGGCCTCCGAGACCCAGTACTTC.

The V and J genes are TRBV20-1 and TRBJ2-3, with a weak D call TRBD2 (5 bases). CDR3 length: 11 amino acids. CDR1 and CDR2 (germline): DFQATT, SNEGSKA (reference sequence). The V end lost 7 bases, the J end lost 7 bases, and 12 bases lay between the germline ends. The CDR3 DNA sequence: TGCAGTGTTCCACTAGGGAATACGCAGTATTTT. Translation: CSVPLGNTQYF.

This chain links TRBV2 with TRBJ2-2, with 10 nucleotides matching TRBD1. Germline V gene data show CDR1 as SNHLY and CDR2 as FYNNEI. The V segment lost 4 bases and the J segment 7 bases; nucleotides outside the gene matches: 3. The CDR3 loop spans 14 amino acids. Written as DNA, the CDR3 is TGTGCCAGCAGTGCGGACAGGGGGGGCGGGGAGCTGTTTTTT. Translated, it gives CASSADRGGGELFF. Looking up the rest from reference TRBV2 and TRBJ2-2 gives the full variable domain: EPEVTQTPSHQVTQMGQEVILRCVPISNHLYFYWYRQILGQKVEFLVSFYNNEISEKSEIFDDQFSVERPDGSNFTLKIRSTKLEDSAMYFCASSADRGGGELFFGEGSRLTVL.

The rearrangement joins TRBV5-5 to TRBJ1-3; D may be TRBD1 (6 bases). Trimming took 5 bases from V and 4 from J, leaving 13 bases between them. The CDR3 extends over 14 amino acids. In germline, CDR1 is SGHKS, CDR2 YYEKEE (reference sequence). CDR3 loop: CASRDRSAGNTIYF. The CDR3 nucleotides are TGTGCCAGCAGGGACAGATCTGCCGGAAACACCATATATTTT. Complete variable domain (other parts from reference TRBV5-5 and TRBJ1-3): DAGVTQSPTHLIKTRGQQVTLRCSPISGHKSVSWYQQVLGQGPQFIFQYYEKEERGRGNFPDRFSARQFPNYSSELNVNALLLGDSALYLCASRDRSAGNTIYFGEGSWLTVV.

This clone showed up just a few times. J is TRBJ2-3 and V is TRBV4-3; D is possibly TRBD2 (6 bases). This CDR3 region has 13 residues. Germline V CDR1 and CDR2: LGHNA, YSLEER. V was clipped by 0 bases and J by 7 bases, with 8 bases between them. CDR3: CASSQDLAYTQYF. The CDR3 DNA reads as TGCGCCAGCAGCCAAGATCTAGCGTATACGCAGTATTTT.

The chain links TRBV28 to TRBJ2-1; 7 bases are a match to TRBD2. From germline, CDR1 is MDHEN and CDR2 SYDVKM. The V gene end was trimmed by 6 bases and the J gene end by 8 bases; junction bases not matched to a gene: 10. The CDR3 totals 14 residues. The CDR3 sequence is CASSRGLVVHEQFF. CDR3 coding DNA: TGTGCCAGCAGCAGAGGACTAGTAGTACATGAGCAGTTCTTC.

The rearrangement links TRBV6-6 to TRBJ1-5, with 8 bases that match TRBD1. CDR1 and CDR2 (germline): MNHNY, SVGAGI (reference sequence). V was pared by 2 bases and J by 3 bases, with 6 bases of the junction left unmatched. There are 16 residues in the CDR3. CDR3 amino acids: CASSYPGQGDNQPQHF. In DNA form, the CDR3 reads TGTGCCAGCAGTTACCCCGGACAGGGCGACAATCAGCCCCAGCATTTT.

About this clone: Relative to the germline gene, one junction end is altered; a read error may explain this. The CDR3: CTSASDSYEQYF. The CDR3 DNA is TGTACCAGCGCATCAGACAGCTACGAGCAGTACTTC. The V gene is TRBV18, the J gene TRBJ2-7; D possibly corresponds to TRBD1 (5 bases). The germline V gene has CDR1 KGHSH and CDR2 LQKENI. The CDR3 is 12 residues long.

The chain combines TRBV7-9 with TRBJ2-1, with D unclear. Germline CDR1 reads SEHNR; CDR2 reads FQNEAQ (reference sequence). V dropped 5 bases and J dropped 1 base, with 21 bases sitting between them. CDR3 length equals 18 residues. DNA of the CDR3: TGTGCCAGCAGCAGCTTAGAATCGAGTTTCGGATCCTACAATGAGCAGTTCTTC. Residues: CASSSLESSFGSYNEQFF.

The chain employs TRBV30 and TRBJ1-5; D remains unclear. The germline CDR1 and CDR2 sequences are GTSNPN and SVGIG (reference sequence). V lost 5 bases and J 4 bases, leaving 12 bases between the germline ends. This CDR3 contains 13 residues. CDR3 in amino acids: CAWDVPGNQPQHF. CDR3 bases: TGTGCCTGGGACGTCCCGGGGAATCAGCCCCAGCATTTT.

The V gene is TRBV19, the J gene TRBJ1-3; perhaps TRBD1 as D (6 bases). Trimming removed 5 bases from V and 4 bases from J, with 12 bases in between. Per the germline V gene, CDR1 is LNHDA and CDR2 is SQIVND (reference sequence). The length of the CDR3 is 14 residues. The CDR3 coding sequence is TGTGCCAGTAGTCCCGGGACAATCGGAAACACCATATATTTT. This gives the protein CASSPGTIGNTIYF.

The CDR3 DNA is TGCGCCAGCAGCCAAGATCCGGGGGCAGATACGCAGTATTTT. As protein: CASSQDPGADTQYF. The chain carries TRBV4-1 and TRBJ2-3, with D tentatively TRBD2 (6 bases). Germline CDR1 is MGHRA and CDR2 is YSYEKL. V lost 0 bases, J lost 4 bases, and 8 bases lay in between. The CDR3 length is 14 residues.

V usage is TRBV15 and J usage is TRBJ1-1; the D is unclear. Trimming took 1 base from V and 3 from J, leaving 9 bases between them. CDR3 length: 14 amino acids. CDR1 is LNHNV and CDR2 is YYDKDF in the germline V gene (reference sequence). This chain's CDR3 is CATSRGRDYTEAFF. CDR3 in DNA: TGTGCCACCAGCAGAGGCCGGGATTACACTGAAGCTTTCTTT.

The chain couples TRBV6-1 to TRBJ2-3, with D possibly being TRBD1 or TRBD2 (6 bases each). V dropped 8 bases and J dropped 2 bases, with 17 bases sitting between them. Germline V lookup: CDR1 MNHNS, CDR2 SASEGT. The CDR3 is 15 residues long. The CDR3 protein is CASGGRLSLTDTQYF. The CDR3 DNA sequence: TGTGCCAGCGGGGGGCGGCTTAGTCTCACAGATACGCAGTATTTT.

The chain joins TRBV29-1 to TRBJ2-3; possibly TRBD1 for D (6 bases). The ends were cut back, 5 bases at V and 4 bases at J, with 19 bases in the middle. The CDR3 has 15 residues. Germline loops: CDR1 SQVTM, CDR2 ANQGSEA. CDR3 residues: CSVRTALSGADTQYF. CDR3 nucleotides: TGCAGCGTTCGGACGGCGTTGTCAGGGGCAGATACGCAGTATTTT.

The chain uses TRBV30 and TRBJ1-2; 9 nucleotides match TRBD1. Per germline, CDR1 GTSNPN and CDR2 SVGIG (reference sequence). The V segment lost 3 bases and the J segment 8 bases; nucleotides outside the gene matches: 7. This CDR3 comprises 13 residues. The CDR3 here is CAWSHGTGSGYTF. The CDR3 DNA is TGTGCCTGGAGCCACGGGACAGGGAGCGGCTACACCTTC.

This clone was observed once. The chain joins TRBV5-1 to TRBJ2-5; TRBD2 matches 10 bases. The germline gives CDR1 SGHRS, CDR2 YFSETQ. This CDR3 spans 15 amino acids. V gave up 5 bases and J gave up 1 base; unmatched junction bases: 5. The CDR3 spells CASSYGTSAQETQYF. CDR3 nucleotides: TGCGCCAGCAGTTATGGGACTAGCGCCCAAGAGACCCAGTACTTC. Looking up the rest from reference TRBV5-1 and TRBJ2-5 gives the full variable domain: KAGVTQTPRYLIKTRGQQVTLSCSPISGHRSVSWYQQTPGQGLQFLFEYFSETQRNKGNFPGRFSGRQFSNSRSEMNVSTLELGDSALYLCASSYGTSAQETQYFGPGTRLLVL.

J is TRBJ2-1 and V is TRBV30; D remains unclear. CDR1 is GTSNPN, CDR2 SVGIG, per germline (reference sequence). The CDR3 consists of 13 residues. V dropped 3 bases and J dropped 0 bases, with 6 bases sitting between them. DNA for the CDR3: TGTGCCTGGAGCCAGCACTCCTACAATGAGCAGTTCTTC. Protein product: CAWSQHSYNEQFF.

The V gene is TRBV5-1, the J gene TRBJ1-6, with a weak D call TRBD1 (5 bases). Deletions cut 8 bases from V and 5 bases from J, with 11 bases between. The CDR3 covers 13 residues. The V gene's germline CDR1 is SGHRS and CDR2 YFSETQ. Written as DNA, the CDR3 is TGCGCCAGTTCGACAGAAAATAATTCACCCCTCCACTTT. It translates to CASSTENNSPLHF.

The chain joins TRBV28 to TRBJ2-3, with a tentative D call TRBD1 (6 bases). The CDR3 runs to 15 residues. Germline lookup yields CDR1 MDHEN and CDR2 SYDVKM. Trimming removed 1 base from V and 2 bases from J, with 10 bases in between. As DNA, the CDR3 is TGTGCCAGCAGTTTATCAGGGGTTGACACAGATACGCAGTATTTT. It translates to CASSLSGVDTDTQYF.

The chain carries TRBV6-1 and TRBJ1-2; D unclear. CDR1 and CDR2 (germline): MNHNS, SASEGT. The CDR3 runs 15 residues. Trimming shortened V by 5 bases and J by 3 bases, and 16 bases separated the two germline ends. The CDR3 loop is CASSPDLLGHYGYTF. The CDR3 coding sequence is TGTGCCAGCAGTCCGGACCTCCTTGGGCACTATGGCTACACCTTC.

The genes are TRBV29-1 and TRBJ2-5, with TRBD1 matching 9 bases. The CDR3 extends over 15 amino acids. Unmatched junction bases numbered 8, after V lost 6 bases and J lost 0 bases. Germline V gene data show CDR1 as SQVTM and CDR2 as ANQGSEA. CDR3 in amino acids: CSVFGGTGYQETQYF. The CDR3 DNA sequence: TGCAGCGTCTTCGGGGGGACAGGGTACCAAGAGACCCAGTACTTC.

The CDR3 sequence: CASSPNGGENEAFF. CDR3 DNA: TGTGCCAGCTCACCAAACGGGGGAGAAAATGAAGCTTTCTTT. The rearrangement uses TRBV18 and TRBJ1-1; maybe TRBD1 (5 bases). Germline V lookup: CDR1 KGHSH, CDR2 LQKENI. V was pared by 2 bases and J by 7 bases, with 14 bases between. CDR3 length equals 14 residues. Drawing the rest from reference TRBV18 and TRBJ1-1, the complete variable domain is NAGVMQNPRHLVRRRGQEARLRCSPMKGHSHVYWYRQLPEEGLKFMVYLQKENIIDESGMPKERFSAEFPKEGPSILRIQQVVRGDSAAYFCASSPNGGENEAFFGQGTRLTVV.

The V gene is TRBV18, the J gene TRBJ2-5; D remains ambiguous. V lost 5 bases, J lost 2 bases, and 9 bases lay in between. The CDR3 is 13 residues long. In germline, CDR1 is KGHSH, CDR2 LQKENI. The CDR3, as DNA: TGTGCCAGCTCAGCGAGGTTGCAAGAGACCCAGTACTTC. It is translated as CASSARLQETQYF.

V is TRBV4-1 and J is TRBJ1-1, with D maybe TRBD1 (6 bases). Trimming took 2 bases from V and 0 from J, leaving 10 bases between them. Looked up from germline, CDR1 is MGHRA and CDR2 is YSYEKL. This CDR3 has 15 amino acids. CDR3 nucleotide sequence: TGCGCCAGCAGCCAATCCGGGGGCGTGAACACTGAAGCTTTCTTT. Translation: CASSQSGGVNTEAFF.